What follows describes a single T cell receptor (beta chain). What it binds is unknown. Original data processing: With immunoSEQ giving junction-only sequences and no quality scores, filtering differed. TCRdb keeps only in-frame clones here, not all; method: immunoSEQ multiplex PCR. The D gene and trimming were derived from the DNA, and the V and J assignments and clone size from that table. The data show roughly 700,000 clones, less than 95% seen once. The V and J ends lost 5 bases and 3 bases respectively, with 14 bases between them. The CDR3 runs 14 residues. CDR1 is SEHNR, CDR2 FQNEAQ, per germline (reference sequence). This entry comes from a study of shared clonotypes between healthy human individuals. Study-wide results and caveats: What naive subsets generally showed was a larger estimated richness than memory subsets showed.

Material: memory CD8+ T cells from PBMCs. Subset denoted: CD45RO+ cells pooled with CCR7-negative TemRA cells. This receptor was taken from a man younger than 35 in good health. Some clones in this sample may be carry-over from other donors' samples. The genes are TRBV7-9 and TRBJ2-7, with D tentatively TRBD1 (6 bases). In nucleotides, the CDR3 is TGTGCCAGCAGCAACCCGGGACACCACTACGAGCAGTACTTC. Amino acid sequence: CASSNPGHHYEQYF.